In this sample, the clone carrying this T cell receptor beta chain turned up a few times. This sample stems from a study of T cells in Graves' hyperthyroidism and ophthalmopathy. RNA transcripts yielded amplified TCR beta CDR3 regions. The HTBI primer set drove a first-round RT-PCR of the TCR CDR3. Each CDR3 protein is one row after TCRdb ran MiXCR on the multiplex PCR reads. The sample lists approximately 420,000 distinct CDR3 sequences; about 15% were seen once. This TCR derives from a woman in her twenties or thirties with Graves' hyperthyroidism. The material sequenced was blood.

The CDR3 DNA follows: TGTGCCAGCAGTTACGAACTAGCGGAAACGAACACCGGGGAGCTGTTTTTT. It yields the protein CASSYELAETNTGELFF. The V and J genes are TRBV6-6 and TRBJ2-2, with 8 bases that match TRBD2. Germline CDR1 is MNHNY and CDR2 is SVGAGI (reference sequence). Unmatched junction bases numbered 5, after V lost 2 bases and J lost 0 bases. This CDR3 has 17 residues.